One and the same sample provided the 4 T cell receptor beta chains below, sequenced in a study of cytomegalovirus exposure and HLA in healthy donors. PCR involved 60 Vbeta and 13 Jbeta primers. Generated by immunoSEQ multiplex PCR, the TCRdb table keeps only in-frame clones and is missing some. The sample shows roughly 170,000 clones, 80% of them seen only once. Sequenced: PBMCs. The receptor set was obtained from a man in his thirties or forties in good health and CMV-seronegative.

This chain uses TRBV5-4 with TRBJ2-7; TRBD1 matches 7 bases. The CDR3 loop spans 14 amino acids. With V trimmed by 6 bases and J by 3 bases, 9 bases remained unmatched. Per germline, CDR1 SGHNT and CDR2 YYREEE (reference sequence). CDR3 sequence reads: CASTSGGPHYEQYF. In DNA, the CDR3 is TGTGCCAGCACCTCAGGGGGACCCCACTACGAGCAGTACTTC. The full variable domain, rest sourced from reference TRBV5-4 and TRBJ2-7, is ETGVTQSPTHLIKTRGQQVTLRCSSQSGHNTVSWYQQALGQGPQFIFQYYREEENGRGNFPPRFSGLQFPNYSSELNVNALELDDSALYLCASTSGGPHYEQYFGPGTRLTVT.

The chain joins TRBV6-5 to TRBJ1-1, with no clear D. The CDR3 consists of 14 residues. CDR1 and CDR2 from the germline V gene are MNHEY and SVGAGI. Trimming removed 4 bases from V and 5 bases from J, with 14 bases in between. This chain's CDR3 is CASSSDWGRTEAFF. CDR3 coding DNA: TGTGCCAGCAGTTCGGACTGGGGAAGGACTGAAGCTTTCTTT.

This chain links TRBV9 with TRBJ2-5; 10 nucleotides line up with TRBD2. The CDR3 extends over 16 amino acids. Germline CDR1 and CDR2: SGDLS and YYNGEE. V lost 4 bases and J lost 1; bases outside the gene matches: 7. Written as DNA, the CDR3 is TGTGCCAGCAGCTACAGAGCGGGGGGGCGCCAAGAGACCCAGTACTTC. It translates to CASSYRAGGRQETQYF.

The rearrangement links TRBV14 to TRBJ2-2; maybe TRBD1 (5 bases). CDR1 is SGHDN and CDR2 is FVKESK in the germline V gene. CDR3 length: 20 amino acids. Trimming removed 0 bases at V and 3 bases at J, with 23 bases between. Here the CDR3 DNA reads TGTGCCAGCAGCCAAGATCTGATATGGCAGGACACTACATACACCGGGGAGCTGTTTTTT. Its translation: CASSQDLIWQDTTYTGELFF.